These 21 T cell receptor beta chains were all obtained from the same sample, sequenced in a study of CD8+CD57+ T cells in acquired aplastic anemia. The TCR beta profiling, which covered VDJ combination and CDR3 sequence, was carried out using genomic DNA as the template. TCRdb passed the reads through MiXCR, listing each CDR3 protein once. The data hold approximately 260,000 distinct CDR3 sequences, with approximately 82% observed a single time. Sequenced patients had shown CD8+CD57+ cell expansion by flow cytometry. Sequencing was carried out using sorted CD4+, CD8+, or CD8+CD57+ T cells (not recorded which) from PBMCs. The receptor source for this set is a human donor with aplastic anemia.

Points on this clonotype: This is likely a read error, given that the CDR3 carries no conserved phenylalanine or tryptophan at its end. The limits of the CDR3 on the DNA are not certain, so only TCRdb's listed CDR3 is given. V usage is TRBV7-9 and J usage is TRBJ2-3; TRBD1 is the table's D call, not checked against the DNA. CDR1 SEHNR and CDR2 FQNEAQ come from the germline V gene (reference sequence). The length of the CDR3 is 13 amino acids, counting both ends. Here the CDR3 reads CASGDGSTNTKYS.

For this clonotype: Its ends do not fully match the called genes, so a read error is possible. The chain employs TRBV7-2 and TRBJ1-5, with D hard to call. The CDR3 loop spans 15 amino acids. The germline gives CDR1 SGHTA, CDR2 FQGNSA. The CDR3 spells CASSVAAARNQPQHF. The CDR3 DNA is TGTGCCAGCAGCGTAGCAGCCGCCCGAAACCAGCCCCAGCATTTT.

The sample holds a few counts of this clonotype. The rearrangement joins TRBV29-1 to TRBJ2-3, with D possibly being TRBD2 (5 bases). Trimming shortened V by 1 base and J by 5 bases, and 7 bases separated the two germline ends. Germline CDR1 SQVTM, CDR2 ANQGSEA. This CDR3 is built from 12 residues. This CDR3 reads CSVEGEGDTQYF. In nucleotides, the CDR3 is TGCAGCGTTGAAGGTGAGGGAGATACGCAGTATTTT.

Comment on this clonotype: Given the absence of the conserved phenylalanine or tryptophan at the CDR3 end, a read error is likely. The chain has TRBV7-8 and TRBJ2-1; tentatively, D is TRBD1 (6 bases). With the DNA end fitting TRBJ2-7 better, the J assignment may be wrong. CDR1 SGHVS and CDR2 FQNEAQ come from the germline V gene. This CDR3 is 13 amino acids long. The CDR3 spells CASSAGGMQEQYY. The CDR3 nucleotides read TGTGCCAGCAGTGCTGGGGGCATGCAGGAGCAGTACTAC.

V is TRBV5-4 and J is TRBJ2-5; D gene uncertain. The germline V and J ends were trimmed by 0 bases and 3 bases, with 6 bases remaining between them. This CDR3 spans 13 amino acids. The germline V gene has CDR1 SGHNT and CDR2 YYREEE (reference sequence). The CDR3 DNA follows: TGTGCCAGCAGCTTGGAGTGGGAAGAGACCCAGTACTTC. It is translated as CASSLEWEETQYF.

The gene calls are TRBV2 and TRBJ2-2; D might be TRBD2 (7 bases). Germline-derived CDR1 and CDR2 are SNHLY and FYNNEI. This CDR3 comprises 15 residues. Trimming cost V 6 bases and J 4 bases, with 15 bases left between them. CDR3 bases: TGTGCCAGCAGCGAGGGGAGGGGGACCACCGGGGAGCTGTTTTTT. As protein: CASSEGRGTTGELFF.

This clonotype was seen a handful of times. J is TRBJ2-3 and V is TRBV19; D is possibly TRBD2 (5 bases). The V gene lost 1 base and the J gene lost 12 bases, with 17 bases spanning the gap. Germline CDR1 is LNHDA and CDR2 is SQIVND (reference sequence). This CDR3 has 14 residues. CDR3: CASSIAGGAYTQYF. In DNA, the CDR3 is TGTGCCAGTAGTATAGCTGGAGGTGCCTACACTCAGTATTTT.

Comment on this clonotype: The germline gene is not matched at one end of the junction; a read error may be the cause. The CDR3 DNA is TGTGCTAGCAGCTTGGCCGGAGGTCCCGATACGAGGAATTTT. Translating gives CASSLAGGPDTRNF. The chain uses TRBV2 and TRBJ2-3; possible D gene TRBD2, 5 bases. This CDR3 comprises 14 residues. Germline V gives CDR1 SNHLY, CDR2 FYNNEI.

To note about this clonotype: One end of the junction fails to match germline, which may point to a read error. This chain uses TRBV7-2 with TRBJ2-7; D is undetermined. The germline V gene encodes CDR1 SGHTA and CDR2 FQGNSA. This CDR3 is built from 14 residues. The chain's CDR3 is CASSFSQGGYEHYF. The CDR3, as DNA: TGTGCCAGCAGCTTCTCTCAAGGTGGGTACGAGCATTACTTC. The complete variable domain, with remaining parts taken from reference TRBV7-2 and TRBJ2-7, reads GAGVSQSPSNKVTEKGKDVELRCDPISGHTALYWYRQSLGQGLEFLIYFQGNSAPDKSGLPSDRFSAERTGGSVSTLTIQRTQQEDSAVYLCASSFSQGGYEHYFGPGTRLTVT.

With regard to this clonotype: One end of the junction varies from germline; a read error may be responsible. The gene calls are TRBV7-3 and TRBJ2-5; TRBD2 is a possible D gene (7 bases). Germline V gives CDR1 SGHTA, CDR2 FQGTGA. The CDR3 is 14 amino acids. CDR3 bases: TGTGCCACCAGCTGCGGGGGCGAGCAAGAGACTCAGTACTTC. Protein: CATSCGGEQETQYF.

The rearrangement uses TRBV9 and TRBJ1-3, with D hard to call. Per germline, CDR1 SGDLS and CDR2 YYNGEE. Trimming removed 2 bases from V and 4 bases from J, with 16 bases in between. The CDR3 sequence is 16 residues long. DNA of the CDR3: TGTGCCAGCAGCGTCAGGAGGCCCAAGGGAGGAAACACCATATATTTT. The encoded protein is CASSVRRPKGGNTIYF. Looking up the rest from reference TRBV9 and TRBJ1-3 gives the full variable domain: DSGVTQTPKHLITATGQRVTLRCSPRSGDLSVYWYQQSLDQGLQFLIQYYNGEERAKGNILERFSAQQFPDLHSELNLSSLELGDSALYFCASSVRRPKGGNTIYFGEGSWLTVV.

The chain employs TRBV7-9 and TRBJ1-2; D is unclear. CDR3 length equals 11 residues. V lost 6 bases to trimming and J lost 8 bases, with 10 bases between them. Germline assignment: CDR1 SEHNR and CDR2 FQNEAQ (reference sequence). CDR3 DNA sequence: TGTGCCAGCAGAGAGGGATTCGGCTACACCTTC. Protein sequence: CASREGFGYTF.

The chain combines TRBV25-1 with TRBJ2-7; 7 positions agree with TRBD1. V lost 1 base to trimming and J lost 1 base; unmatched junction nucleotides: 16. CDR1 and CDR2 from the germline V gene are MGHDK and SYGVNS. The CDR3 contains 19 residues. The DNA of the CDR3 is TGTGCCAGCAGTGAATTTGTGACAGACGGGACAGCCCTTTCCTACGAGCAGTACGTC. Protein: CASSEFVTDGTALSYEQYV.

Remarks on this clonotype: A read error is likely, as this CDR3 ends without the conserved phenylalanine or tryptophan. This rearrangement joins TRBV9 to TRBJ2-1; weak D call: TRBD2 (5 bases). The germline gives CDR1 SGDLS, CDR2 YYNGEE. The CDR3 consists of 16 residues. Deletions cut 4 bases from V and 12 bases from J, with 26 bases between. The CDR3 spells CASSCERGGGSTLQFL. CDR3 coding DNA: TGTGCCAGCAGCTGTGAAAGAGGAGGTGGCAGCACCTTGCAGTTCCTC.

This chain uses TRBV9 with TRBJ2-3; D is uncertain. Trimming took 4 bases from V and 6 from J, leaving 15 bases between them. Germline V gene lookup returns CDR1 SGDLS and CDR2 YYNGEE. This CDR3 spans 14 amino acids. The CDR3 DNA follows: TGTGCCAGCAGCTTAGAGCAGTATCCCGATACGCAGTATTTT. It yields the protein CASSLEQYPDTQYF.

J is TRBJ2-5 and V is TRBV7-6, with TRBD1 matching over 8 bases. The CDR3 is made up of 14 amino acids. Trimming cost V 4 bases and J 14 bases; bases outside gene matches: 15. Germline V gene lookup returns CDR1 SGHVS and CDR2 FNYEAQ. CDR3 bases: TGTGCCAGCAGCTCGGGCAGGGGGCATTCACCCCTCTACTTC. This sequence encodes CASSSGRGHSPLYF.

Regarding this clonotype: A read error may produce the germline difference seen at one junction end. The chain employs TRBV15 and TRBJ1-1; D is uncertain. This CDR3 is built from 14 residues. The germline V gene has CDR1 LNHNV and CDR2 YYDKDF (reference sequence). CDR3 sequence reads: CATSRGVGQATPYF. CDR3 nucleotide sequence: TGTGCCACCAGCAGGGGCGTCGGGCAAGCGACCCCGTACTTC.

J is TRBJ1-4 and V is TRBV20-1; 9 bases are a match to TRBD1. The CDR3 spans 14 residues. Germline V gene data show CDR1 as DFQATT and CDR2 as SNEGSKA (reference sequence). Trimming at V came to 5 bases and at J to 2 bases, leaving 3 bases not matched to a gene. The CDR3 sequence is CSAPGQGTNEKLFF. In nucleotides, the CDR3 is TGCAGTGCTCCAGGACAGGGGACTAATGAAAAACTGTTTTTT.

Details on this clonotype: Likely a read error: the CDR3 ends without its conserved phenylalanine or tryptophan. This chain uses TRBV7-9 with TRBJ2-3; TRBD2 aligns across 8 bases. Germline-derived CDR1 and CDR2 are SEHNR and FQNEAQ (reference sequence). CDR3 length: 13 residues. The V segment lost 3 bases and the J segment 11 bases; nucleotides outside the gene matches: 7. CDR3 amino acids: CASSFESSGGQYE. The CDR3 coding sequence is TGTGCCAGCAGCTTTGAGAGCAGCGGGGGGCAGTATGAG.

In regard to this clonotype: Compared with germline, one end of the junction differs, possibly owing to a read error. The V gene is TRBV2, the J gene TRBJ2-3; 8 bases fit TRBD2. There are 14 residues in the CDR3. Germline CDR1 SNHLY, CDR2 FYNNEI. CDR3 in amino acids: CASSYAGGPDKLFF. CDR3 in DNA: TGTGCCAGCAGTTATGCGGGAGGTCCCGATAAGTTGTTTTTT.

Turning to this clonotype: One junction end does not reproduce the germline sequence, and a read error may be involved. This rearrangement joins TRBV7-3 to TRBJ2-5; 8 nucleotides agree with TRBD2. This CDR3 comprises 15 residues. Germline V lookup: CDR1 SGHTA, CDR2 FQGTGA. The CDR3 coding sequence is TGTGCCAGCAGCTGTCGGGGGGGGGCCCAAGAGACGCAGTACTTC. Protein product: CASSCRGGAQETQYF.